This T cell receptor beta chain was documented in a study of blood T cell repertoires in COVID-19. Study overall: T cells, B-cell-depleted T cells, or PBMCs supplied cDNA or gDNA.

Profiled with immunoSEQ multiplex PCR; TCRdb holds only in-frame clones, not every one. The sample has about 59,000 clones, roughly 80% seen once; the top ten hold approximately 14%. This CDR3 has 11 residues. The germline CDR1 and CDR2 sequences are SGHDT and YYEEEE. V shed 4 bases and J 11 bases; nucleotides not matched to a gene: 5. This clone has more than one count but fewer than ten. The J gene is TRBJ1-1, the V gene TRBV5-6; 7 bases fit TRBD1. The clonotype was recovered from a woman aged 70-85 years with acute or convalescent COVID-19. Sample: peripheral blood. As DNA, the CDR3 is TGTGCCAGCAGCAAGACAGGGTCGGCTTTCTTT. As protein: CASSKTGSAFF.